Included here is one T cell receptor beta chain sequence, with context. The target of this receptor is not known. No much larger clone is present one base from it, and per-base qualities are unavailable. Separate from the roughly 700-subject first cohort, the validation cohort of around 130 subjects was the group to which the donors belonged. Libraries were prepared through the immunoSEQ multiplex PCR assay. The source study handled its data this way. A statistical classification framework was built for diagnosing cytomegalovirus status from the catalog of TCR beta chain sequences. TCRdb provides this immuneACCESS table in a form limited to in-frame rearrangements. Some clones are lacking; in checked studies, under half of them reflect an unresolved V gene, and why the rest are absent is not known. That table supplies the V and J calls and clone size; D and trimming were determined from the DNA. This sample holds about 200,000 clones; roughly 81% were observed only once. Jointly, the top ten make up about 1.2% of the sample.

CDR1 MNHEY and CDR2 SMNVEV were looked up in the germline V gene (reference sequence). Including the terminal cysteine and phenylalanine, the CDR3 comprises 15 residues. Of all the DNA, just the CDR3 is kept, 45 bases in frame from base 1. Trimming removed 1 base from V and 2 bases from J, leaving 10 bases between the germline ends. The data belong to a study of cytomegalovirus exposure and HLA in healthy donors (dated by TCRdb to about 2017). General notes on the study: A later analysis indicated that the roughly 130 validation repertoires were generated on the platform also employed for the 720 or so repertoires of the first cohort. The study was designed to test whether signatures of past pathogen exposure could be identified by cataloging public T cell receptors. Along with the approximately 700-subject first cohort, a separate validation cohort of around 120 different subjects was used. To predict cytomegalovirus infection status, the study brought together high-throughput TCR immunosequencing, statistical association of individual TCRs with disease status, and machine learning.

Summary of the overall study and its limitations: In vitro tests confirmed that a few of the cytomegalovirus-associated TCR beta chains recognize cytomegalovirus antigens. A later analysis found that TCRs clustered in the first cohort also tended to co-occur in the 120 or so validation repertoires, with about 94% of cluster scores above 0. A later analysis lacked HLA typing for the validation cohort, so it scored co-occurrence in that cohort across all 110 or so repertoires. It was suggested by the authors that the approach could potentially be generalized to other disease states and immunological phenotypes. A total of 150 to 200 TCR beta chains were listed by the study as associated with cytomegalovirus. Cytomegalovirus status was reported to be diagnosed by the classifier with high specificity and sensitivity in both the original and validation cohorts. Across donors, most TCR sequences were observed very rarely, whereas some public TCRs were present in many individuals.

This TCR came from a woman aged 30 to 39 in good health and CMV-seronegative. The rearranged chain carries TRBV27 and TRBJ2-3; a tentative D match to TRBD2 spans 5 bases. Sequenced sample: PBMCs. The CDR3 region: CASSLLGVFTDTQYF. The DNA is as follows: TGTGCCAGCAGTTTATTGGGAGTTTTCACAGATACGCAGTATTTT.